One and the same sample provided the 17 T cell receptor beta chains below, sequenced in a study of T cells in Graves' hyperthyroidism and ophthalmopathy. The CDR3 regions of TCR beta were amplified from RNA transcripts. First-round RT-PCR with HTBI primers amplified the TCR CDR3 region. TCRdb reprocessed the multiplex PCR reads via MiXCR and lists one record per CDR3 protein. The data show some 440,000 distinct CDR3 sequences, more than 15% seen once. The material sequenced was blood. The receptors were sampled from a woman aged 18-35 years with Graves' hyperthyroidism.

In this sample, this clonotype turned up many times. The chain combines TRBV28 with TRBJ1-2; no clear D gene. In germline, CDR1 is MDHEN, CDR2 SYDVKM. This CDR3 has 15 amino acids. The ends were cut back, 9 bases at V and 0 bases at J, with 17 bases in the middle. CDR3 in DNA: TGTGCCAGTTCCGACTTTTGGCTGCCTAACTATGGCTACACCTTC. Translated: CASSDFWLPNYGYTF.

There are a few counts of this clonotype. The chain links TRBV7-9 to TRBJ2-3, with 14 bases matching TRBD2. The CDR3 covers 17 residues. Germline V gives CDR1 SEHNR, CDR2 FQNEAQ (reference sequence). Trimming at V came to 1 base and at J to 3 bases, leaving 3 bases not matched to a gene. The CDR3 DNA follows: TGTGCCAGCAGCTTAGGGGGGACTAGCGGGGGAACAGATACGCAGTATTTT. As protein: CASSLGGTSGGTDTQYF.

This chain uses TRBV7-8 with TRBJ2-2; D is undetermined. From germline, CDR1 is SGHVS and CDR2 FQNEAQ. The CDR3 length is 14 residues. Trimming removed 5 bases at V and 3 bases at J, with 10 bases between. CDR3 sequence: CASSLLSDTGELFF. In DNA form, the CDR3 reads TGTGCCAGCAGCCTATTAAGCGACACCGGGGAGCTGTTTTTT.

This clonotype was observed many times. The V gene is TRBV6-1, the J gene TRBJ2-7; TRBD1 matches at 7 bases. CDR1 MNHNS and CDR2 SASEGT come from the germline V gene. The CDR3 totals 15 residues. V dropped 6 bases and J dropped 0; count of bases not matched to a gene: 8. The CDR3 region has the DNA TGTGCCAGCAGCCGCCAGGACAGGAGCTCCTACGAGCAGTACTTC. This codes for CASSRQDRSSYEQYF.

This clonotype showed up many times. The chain is built from TRBV27 and TRBJ2-5; D gene unclear. V lost 5 bases to trimming and J lost 1 base, with 11 bases between them. Germline assignment: CDR1 MNHEY and CDR2 SMNVEV (reference sequence). The CDR3 length is 14 residues. The CDR3 coding sequence is TGTGCCAGCAGTCCCCATTACAGCCAAGAGACCCAGTACTTC. This encodes CASSPHYSQETQYF.

This clonotype has at least ten counts. V is TRBV6-2 or TRBV6-3 and J is TRBJ2-7; D ambiguous. CDR3 length: 17 residues. From germline, CDR1 is MNHEY and CDR2 SVGEGT. V lost 4 bases and J 0 bases, leaving 19 bases between the germline ends. The CDR3 region has the DNA TGTGCCAGCAGTTTCGACCTTTCACAAACTGGCTCCTACGAGCAGTACTTC. It encodes CASSFDLSQTGSYEQYF.

This clonotype was seen many times. This chain links TRBV2 with TRBJ1-1; D not certain. Trimming took off 5 bases at V and 1 base at J, with 5 bases between the two ends. The CDR3 covers 12 residues. Germline V CDR1 and CDR2: SNHLY, FYNNEI. The CDR3 spells CASSNGNTEAFF. The CDR3 coding sequence is TGTGCCAGCAGTAACGGGAACACTGAAGCTTTCTTT.

This clonotype was counted ten times or more. The V call is TRBV7-2, the J call TRBJ2-1; D gene ambiguous. Germline lookup yields CDR1 SGHTA and CDR2 FQGNSA. V was clipped by 1 base and J by 8 bases, with 15 bases between them. The CDR3 loop spans 15 amino acids. The CDR3 DNA follows: TGTGCCAGCAGCTTAGATTTAATAGGGTTGGATGAGCAGTTCTTC. Translated: CASSLDLIGLDEQFF.

Turning to this clonotype: This could be a read error, since a much larger clone is one nucleotide away. This sequence joins TRBV12-3 or TRBV12-4 and TRBJ2-7; D might be TRBD1 or TRBD2, each matching 5 bases. Trimming took off 6 bases at V and 6 bases at J, with 18 bases between the two ends. This CDR3 has 14 amino acids. CDR3 sequence: CASSREGLLGEQYF. CDR3 sequence (DNA): TGTGCCAGCAGCCGTGAGGGGCTATTGGGCGAGCAGTACTTC.

The CDR3 spells CASSISTGLGEAFF. CDR3 DNA: TGTGCCAGTAGTATTTCGACAGGGCTGGGTGAAGCTTTCTTT. The chain joins TRBV19 to TRBJ1-1, with 7 bases lining up with TRBD1. Losses at the gene ends were 3 bases for V and 7 bases for J; bases not matched to a gene: 8. The CDR3 has 14 amino acids. Germline CDR1 LNHDA, CDR2 SQIVND (reference sequence).

This clonotype was seen repeatedly, ten times or more. The chain links TRBV7-3 to TRBJ2-1, with 8 bases lining up with TRBD2. V lost 1 base and J lost 3; bases outside the gene matches: 2. This CDR3 contains 15 residues. Germline loops: CDR1 SGHTA, CDR2 FQGTGA. CDR3 sequence: CASSLISGIYNEQFF. The DNA of the CDR3 is TGTGCCAGCAGCTTAATTAGCGGGATCTACAATGAGCAGTTCTTC.

The CDR3, as DNA: TGTGCCAGCAGCTCTGGCGTAACGGGGACCCAGTACTTC. Protein sequence: CASSSGVTGTQYF. The V gene is TRBV7-2, the J gene TRBJ2-5; no clear D gene. Germline V lookup: CDR1 SGHTA, CDR2 FQGNSA. Trimming left V 4 bases short and J 7 bases short, with 13 bases between. The CDR3 is 13 residues long.

At least ten counts were recorded for this clonotype. The chain couples TRBV6-2 or TRBV6-3 to TRBJ1-5; 11 nucleotides line up with TRBD1. The trim removed 2 bases at V and 8 bases at J, leaving 11 bases unmatched. Looked up from germline, CDR1 is MNHEY and CDR2 is SVGEGT. This CDR3 spans 17 amino acids. The CDR3 nucleotides read TGTGCCAGCAGTTACAAGGACAGGGGGCGAACCCTTGAGCCCCAGCATTTT. Protein: CASSYKDRGRTLEPQHF.

This clonotype was picked up many times. The chain has TRBV28 and TRBJ2-2; either TRBD1 or TRBD2 may supply D (6 bases each). From germline, CDR1 is MDHEN and CDR2 SYDVKM. Trimming took off 5 bases at V and 4 bases at J, with 14 bases between the two ends. CDR3 size: 15 residues. This CDR3 reads CASSPPGGTTGELFF. The CDR3 DNA reads as TGTGCCAGCAGTCCCCCCGGGGGCACCACCGGGGAGCTGTTTTTT.

In this sample, this clonotype turned up many times. CDR3 nucleotides: TGTGCCAGCAGTTTTGCCATAGCGGGCGGGGAGCAGTACTTC. It specifies CASSFAIAGGEQYF. The chain has TRBV28 and TRBJ2-7; 7 positions agree with TRBD2. The CDR3 consists of 14 residues. Unmatched junction bases numbered 9, after V lost 3 bases and J lost 7 bases. Germline values: CDR1 MDHEN, CDR2 SYDVKM.

The V call is TRBV7-9, the J call TRBJ2-1; the match to TRBD1 covers 8 bases. The length of the CDR3 is 18 residues. Germline CDR1 is SEHNR and CDR2 is FQNEAQ (reference sequence). V shed 5 bases, J shed 3 bases, and the junction held 15 bases outside the gene matches. The CDR3 sequence: CASSPRPDRALFYNEQFF. CDR3 in DNA: TGTGCCAGCAGCCCAAGACCGGACAGGGCTCTCTTCTACAATGAGCAGTTCTTC. Filled out from reference TRBV7-9 and TRBJ2-1, the complete variable domain reads DTGVSQNPRHKITKRGQNVTFRCDPISEHNRLYWYRQTLGQGPEFLTYFQNEAQLEKSRLLSDRFSAERPKGSFSTLEIQRTEQGDSAMYLCASSPRPDRALFYNEQFFGPGTRLTVL.

The chain links TRBV20-1 to TRBJ2-7; 10 bases match TRBD1. Trimming took 3 bases from V and 3 from J; bases not matched to a gene: 5. The V gene's germline CDR1 is DFQATT and CDR2 SNEGSKA (reference sequence). This CDR3 is built from 14 residues. The CDR3 region has the DNA TGCAGTGCTAGCCCGGGACAGGGGATCTACGAGCAGTACTTC. This sequence encodes CSASPGQGIYEQYF.